A single sample is the source of the 4 T cell receptor beta chains below, sequenced in a study of T cell repertoires in cytomegalovirus infection. TCRdb reanalysed the reads using MiXCR and keeps one entry per CDR3 protein. In the table there are 400,000 to 550,000 distinct CDR3 sequences, over 9% of which are singletons. Sequenced material: PBMCs. The source is a human donor in good health (CMV status not recorded). Some clones in this sample may be carry-over from other donors' samples.

The V gene is TRBV28, the J gene TRBJ1-5; 7 nucleotides line up with TRBD1. Germline V gene sequence: CDR1 MDHEN, CDR2 SYDVKM. The CDR3 totals 17 residues. J was trimmed by 3 bases and V by 3 bases; bases with no gene match: 11. CDR3 sequence (DNA): TGTGCCAGCAGTTTTATCGGCCACAGGGGTAACAATCAGCCCCAGCATTTT. Amino acids: CASSFIGHRGNNQPQHF.

This clonotype was seen a handful of times. V gene TRBV20-1 combines with J gene TRBJ2-2; 7 bases line up with TRBD1. CDR1 is DFQATT and CDR2 is SNEGSKA in the germline V gene (reference sequence). Trimming cost V 4 bases and J 1 base; bases outside gene matches: 6. There are 15 residues in the CDR3. Here the CDR3 DNA reads TGCAGTGCTAAACAGGGGAAGGGGAACACCGGGGAGCTGTTTTTT. Its protein is CSAKQGKGNTGELFF.

The J gene is TRBJ1-5, the V gene TRBV19; TRBD1 is a possible D gene (5 bases). CDR1 is LNHDA and CDR2 is SQIVND in the germline V gene (reference sequence). The CDR3 loop spans 13 amino acids. V was cut by 11 bases and J by 3 bases, with 14 bases left in between. The CDR3 reads CAGGDSDNQPQHF. CDR3 nucleotides: TGTGCCGGGGGAGACAGTGACAATCAGCCCCAGCATTTT.

In its sample, this clonotype was seen a few times. The chain recombines TRBV20-1 with TRBJ1-2; D unclear. Germline-derived CDR1 and CDR2 are DFQATT and SNEGSKA (reference sequence). The CDR3 is made up of 15 amino acids. V was trimmed by 0 bases and J by 7 bases, leaving 18 bases between them. The CDR3 region is CSARETGRVAGGYTF. CDR3 nucleotide sequence: TGCAGTGCTAGAGAGACGGGTAGGGTCGCTGGTGGCTACACCTTC.